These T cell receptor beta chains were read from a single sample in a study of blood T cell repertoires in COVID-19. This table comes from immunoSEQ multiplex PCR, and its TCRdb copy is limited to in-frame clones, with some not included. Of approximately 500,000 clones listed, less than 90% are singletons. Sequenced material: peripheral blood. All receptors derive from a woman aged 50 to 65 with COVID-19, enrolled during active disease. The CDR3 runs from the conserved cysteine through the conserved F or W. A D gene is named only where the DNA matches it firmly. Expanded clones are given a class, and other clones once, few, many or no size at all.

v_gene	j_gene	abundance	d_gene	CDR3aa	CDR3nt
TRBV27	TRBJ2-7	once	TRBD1	CASSTGPYTGTGGIYEQYF	TGTGCCAGCAGCACCGGACCATATACCGGGACAGGGGGCATCTACGAGCAGTACTTC
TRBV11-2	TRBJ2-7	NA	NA	CASSLDRAYEQYF	TGTGCCAGCAGCTTAGATCGGGCCTACGAGCAGTACTTC
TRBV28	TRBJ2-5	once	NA	CASSLHFRGETQYF	TGTGCCAGCAGTTTACATTTCAGGGGAGAGACCCAGTACTTC
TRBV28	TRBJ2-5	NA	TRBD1	CASSSPGTGGRETQYF	TGTGCCAGCAGTTCCCCCGGGACAGGGGGCAGAGAGACCCAGTACTTC
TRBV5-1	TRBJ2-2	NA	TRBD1	CASSERQGAGTGELFF	TGCGCCAGCAGCGAAAGACAGGGGGCGGGAACCGGGGAGCTGTTTTTT
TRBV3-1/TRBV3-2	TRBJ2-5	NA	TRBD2	CASSPRGEEETQYF	TGTGCCAGCAGCCCCCGGGGGGAGGAAGAGACCCAGTACTTC
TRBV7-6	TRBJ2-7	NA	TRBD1	CASSLRQGASSEQYF	TGTGCCAGCAGCCTAAGACAGGGGGCCTCCTCCGAGCAGTACTTC
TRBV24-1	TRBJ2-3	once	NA	CATSDLGPPYTDTQYF	TGTGCCACCAGTGATCTAGGTCCCCCATACACAGATACGCAGTATTTT
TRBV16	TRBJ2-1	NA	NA	CASSHSLGSGEQFF	TGTGCCAGCAGCCACTCCCTAGGGAGTGGTGAGCAGTTCTTC
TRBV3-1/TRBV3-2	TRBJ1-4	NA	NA	CASSPRGGVKEKLFF	TGTGCCAGCAGCCCTAGGGGGGGCGTAAAGGAAAAACTGTTTTTT
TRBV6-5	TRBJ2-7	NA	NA	CASSYSLASVEQYF	TGTGCCAGCAGTTACTCCTTGGCTAGCGTCGAGCAGTACTTC
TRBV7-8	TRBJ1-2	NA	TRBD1	CASSSPTGDYGYTF	TGTGCCAGCAGCTCACCGACAGGGGACTATGGCTACACCTTC
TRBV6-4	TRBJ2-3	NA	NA	CASSEGGRFTDTQYF	TGTGCCAGCAGTGAAGGCGGGCGATTCACAGATACGCAGTATTTT
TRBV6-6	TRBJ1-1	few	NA	CASMYYTEAFF	TGTGCCAGCATGTATTACACTGAAGCTTTCTTT
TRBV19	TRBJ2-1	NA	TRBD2	CASRPLAGKNEQFF	TGTGCCAGTAGACCCTTAGCGGGGAAAAATGAGCAGTTCTTC
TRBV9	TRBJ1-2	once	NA	CASSVAANYGYTF	TGTGCCAGCAGCGTGGCAGCTAACTATGGCTACACCTTC
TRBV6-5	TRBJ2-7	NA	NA	CASSPKRRESYEQYF	TGTGCCAGCAGTCCCAAAAGGAGGGAGTCCTACGAGCAGTACTTC
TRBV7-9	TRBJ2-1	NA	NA	CASSSVWTENEQFF	TGTGCCAGCAGCTCCGTTTGGACAGAAAATGAGCAGTTCTTC
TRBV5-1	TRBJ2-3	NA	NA	CASSWRDTQYF	TGCGCCAGCAGTTGGAGAGATACGCAGTATTTT
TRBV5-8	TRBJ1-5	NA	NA	CASSHLSLNQPQHF	TGTGCCAGCAGCCACCTTTCACTCAATCAGCCCCAGCATTTT
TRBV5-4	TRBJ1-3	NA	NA	CASSLGGPRNTIYF	TGTGCCAGCAGCTTGGGGGGGCCACGAAACACCATATATTTT
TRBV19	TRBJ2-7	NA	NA	CASSIADSSYEQYF	TGTGCCAGTAGTATTGCAGACTCCTCCTACGAGCAGTACTTC
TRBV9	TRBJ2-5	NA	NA	CASSVDSEETQYF	TGTGCCAGCAGCGTTGACAGCGAGGAGACCCAGTACTTC
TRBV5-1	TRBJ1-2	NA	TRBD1	CASSLRQGATTNYGYTF	TGCGCCAGCAGCTTAAGACAGGGGGCTACAACTAACTATGGCTACACCTTC
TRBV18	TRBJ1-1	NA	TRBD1	CASSQAGQGTEAFF	TGTGCCAGCTCACAGGCCGGACAGGGCACTGAAGCTTTCTTT
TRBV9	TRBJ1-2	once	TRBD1	CASSLRGLGGYTF	TGTGCCAGCAGCTTGAGGGGGCTGGGGGGCTACACCTTC
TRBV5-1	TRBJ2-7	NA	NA	CASSLQPPREQYF	TGCGCCAGCAGCCTACAGCCCCCAAGGGAGCAGTACTTC
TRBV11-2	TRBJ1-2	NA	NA	CASSLTEGSGGYTF	TGTGCCAGCAGCTTGACCGAAGGAAGCGGTGGCTACACCTTC
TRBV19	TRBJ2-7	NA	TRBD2	CASSITPGGINEQYF	TGTGCCAGTAGTATAACCCCGGGGGGGATCAACGAGCAGTACTTC
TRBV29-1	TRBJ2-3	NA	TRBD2	CSVPGGSGGVDTQYF	TGCAGCGTTCCTGGAGGTAGCGGGGGGGTGGATACGCAGTATTTT
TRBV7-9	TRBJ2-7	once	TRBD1	CALALGQGGNEQYF	TGTGCCTTAGCTCTAGGACAGGGGGGCAACGAGCAGTACTTC
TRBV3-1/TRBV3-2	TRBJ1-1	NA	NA	CASSQVFGTEAFF	TGTGCCAGCAGCCAAGTCTTCGGGACTGAAGCTTTCTTT
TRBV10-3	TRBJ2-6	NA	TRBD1	CAIRPGQILTGANVLTF	TGTGCCATCAGACCGGGACAGATCTTGACTGGGGCCAACGTCCTGACTTTC
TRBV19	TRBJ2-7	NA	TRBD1	CASSTSTGGFHEQYF	TGTGCCAGTAGTACCTCGACAGGGGGCTTCCACGAGCAGTACTTC
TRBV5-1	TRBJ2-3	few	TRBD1	CASSKGDRTSDTQYF	TGCGCCAGCAGTAAGGGGGACAGGACTTCAGATACGCAGTATTTT
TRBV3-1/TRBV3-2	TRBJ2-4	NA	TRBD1	CASSLRDRRGIQYF	TGTGCCAGCAGCCTCAGGGACAGGCGGGGCATTCAGTACTTC
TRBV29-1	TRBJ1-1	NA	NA	CSVSMDRNTEAFF	TGCAGCGTGTCGATGGACAGGAACACTGAAGCTTTCTTT
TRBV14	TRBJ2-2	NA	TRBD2	CASSHGTTTRGNTGELFF	TGTGCCAGCAGCCATGGGACTACCACCCGGGGGAACACCGGGGAGCTGTTTTTT
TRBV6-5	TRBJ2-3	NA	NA	CASARDSRNSDTQYF	TGTGCCAGCGCGCGGGACTCCCGAAACTCAGATACGCAGTATTTT
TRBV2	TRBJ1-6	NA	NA	CASSPNRAPGSPLHF	TGTGCCAGCAGTCCTAACAGGGCCCCGGGTTCACCCCTCCACTTT
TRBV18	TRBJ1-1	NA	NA	CASSPLDAAGANTEAFF	TGTGCCAGCTCACCACTGGATGCGGCGGGCGCGAACACTGAAGCTTTCTTT
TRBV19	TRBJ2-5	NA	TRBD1	CASRDRGIETQYF	TGTGCCAGTCGGGACAGGGGCATAGAGACCCAGTACTTC
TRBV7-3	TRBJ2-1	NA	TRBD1	CASSPSQGVYNEQFF	TGTGCCAGCAGCCCTAGTCAGGGGGTCTACAATGAGCAGTTCTTC
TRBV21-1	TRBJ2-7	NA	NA	CASRRGGPYEQYF	TGTGCCAGCCGACGGGGAGGGCCCTACGAGCAGTACTTC
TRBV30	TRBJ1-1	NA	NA	CAWRVQSTEAFF	TGTGCCTGGAGGGTACAGAGCACTGAAGCTTTCTTT
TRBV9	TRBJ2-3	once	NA	CASSPGGTDTQYF	TGTGCCAGCAGCCCCGGGGGCACAGATACGCAGTATTTT
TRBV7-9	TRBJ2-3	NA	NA	CASSFEGETDTQYF	TGTGCCAGCAGCTTCGAGGGAGAGACAGATACGCAGTATTTT
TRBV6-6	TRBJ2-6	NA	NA	CASSSRVSGANVLTF	TGTGCCAGCAGTTCGCGGGTCTCTGGGGCCAACGTCCTGACTTTC
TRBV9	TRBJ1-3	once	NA	CASSVEGSRGNTIYF	TGTGCCAGCAGCGTAGAGGGGTCGAGGGGAAACACCATATATTTT
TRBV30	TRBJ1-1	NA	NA	CAWSFQMNTEAFF	TGTGCCTGGAGTTTTCAGATGAACACTGAAGCTTTCTTT